What follows are 7 T cell receptor beta chains derived from one specimen sequenced in a study of CD8 T cells in ankylosing spondylitis. TCRdb re-derived calls from the 5' RACE reads in MiXCR, one entry per CDR3 protein. The table includes about 110,000 distinct CDR3 sequences, less than 25% detected once. Sequenced input: synovial fluid, either unsorted or a sorted T cell fraction (not recorded which). These receptors came from a male donor with ankylosing spondylitis.

This chain uses TRBV7-8 with TRBJ2-3; possibly TRBD2 for D (5 bases). The ends were cut back, 1 base at V and 6 bases at J, with 23 bases in the middle. The CDR3 spans 18 residues. Per the germline V gene, CDR1 is SGHVS and CDR2 is FQNEAQ. In DNA, the CDR3 is TGTGCCAGCAGCTTAGTGCTTTCTTTTCGGGGATTTAGGGATACGCAGTATTTT. It encodes CASSLVLSFRGFRDTQYF.

This clonotype has more than one count but fewer than ten. The genes are TRBV4-2 and TRBJ2-3; D remains ambiguous. Trimming stripped 0 bases from V and 1 base from J, with 11 bases between. Germline CDR1 reads LGHNA; CDR2 reads YNFKEQ. The length of the CDR3 is 16 residues. The CDR3 sequence: CASSQDTPSGTDTQYF. The CDR3 DNA sequence: TGTGCCAGCAGCCAAGACACCCCTTCGGGCACAGATACGCAGTATTTT.

This clonotype has ten or more counts. The gene calls are TRBV28 and TRBJ2-3, with 8 bases lining up with TRBD2. This CDR3 contains 18 residues. Germline values: CDR1 MDHEN, CDR2 SYDVKM. Trimming took 3 bases from V and 0 from J; bases not matched to a gene: 11. In DNA form, the CDR3 reads TGTGCCAGCAGTTTTTACTCCACTAGCGGCTCTAGCACAGATACGCAGTATTTT. Its protein is CASSFYSTSGSSTDTQYF. The entire variable domain, with the rest obtained from reference TRBV28 and TRBJ2-3, is as follows: DVKVTQSSRYLVKRTGEKVFLECVQDMDHENMFWYRQDPGLGLRLIYFSYDVKMKEKGDIPEGYSVSREKKERFSLILESASTNQTSMYLCASSFYSTSGSSTDTQYFGPGTRLTVL.

This rearrangement joins TRBV2 to TRBJ2-3; D is possibly TRBD1 (6 bases). With 5 bases removed from V and 4 bases from J, the gap between germline ends came to 10 bases. Per germline, CDR1 SNHLY and CDR2 FYNNEI. The CDR3 totals 13 residues. CDR3 amino acids: CASSPNRADTQYF. CDR3 coding DNA: TGTGCCAGCAGTCCAAACAGGGCAGATACGCAGTATTTT.

This clonotype was observed a handful of times. This chain connects TRBV19 to TRBJ1-1; the D gene is possibly TRBD1 (5 bases). V lost 3 bases to trimming and J lost 0 bases, with 14 bases between them. Per germline, CDR1 LNHDA and CDR2 SQIVND (reference sequence). The CDR3 is 16 residues long. CDR3 sequence: CASSMGYRTMNTEAFF. In DNA, the CDR3 is TGTGCCAGTAGTATGGGTTACAGGACCATGAACACTGAAGCTTTCTTT.

This clonotype was counted between two and nine times. The chain carries TRBV29-1 and TRBJ2-1; TRBD2 aligns across 10 bases. The CDR3 is 15 residues long. The J segment lost 0 bases and the V segment lost 7 bases, leaving 6 bases of the junction unmatched. CDR1 and CDR2 from the germline V gene are SQVTM and ANQGSEA. CDR3 nucleotides: TGCAGCGCCGACCCTAGCGGGAGCTCCTACAATGAGCAGTTCTTC. This sequence encodes CSADPSGSSYNEQFF.

The chain recombines TRBV7-8 with TRBJ1-4; D gene uncertain. Germline CDR1 is SGHVS and CDR2 is FQNEAQ. V shed 2 bases and J shed 4 bases, with 5 bases lying between them. The CDR3 runs 13 residues. DNA for the CDR3: TGTGCCAGCAGCTTACCCAGTAATGAAAAACTGTTTTTT. This encodes CASSLPSNEKLFF.